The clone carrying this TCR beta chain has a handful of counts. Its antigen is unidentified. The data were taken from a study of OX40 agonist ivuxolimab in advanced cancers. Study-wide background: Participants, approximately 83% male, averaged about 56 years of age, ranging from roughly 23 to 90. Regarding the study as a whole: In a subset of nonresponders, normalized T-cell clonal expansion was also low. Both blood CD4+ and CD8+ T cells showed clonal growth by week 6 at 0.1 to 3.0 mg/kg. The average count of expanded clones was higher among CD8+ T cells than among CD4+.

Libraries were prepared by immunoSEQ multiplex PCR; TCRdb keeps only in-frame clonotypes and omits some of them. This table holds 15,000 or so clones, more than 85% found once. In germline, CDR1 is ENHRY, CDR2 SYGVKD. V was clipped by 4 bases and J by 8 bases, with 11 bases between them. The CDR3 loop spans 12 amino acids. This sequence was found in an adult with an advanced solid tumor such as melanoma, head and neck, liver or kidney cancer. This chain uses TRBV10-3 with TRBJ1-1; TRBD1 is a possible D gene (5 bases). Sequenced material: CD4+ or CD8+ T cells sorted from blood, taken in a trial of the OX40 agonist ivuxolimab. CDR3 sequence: CAISGGTLEAFF. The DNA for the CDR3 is TGTGCCATCAGTGGGGGGACTTTAGAAGCTTTCTTT.